Listed below are T cell receptor beta chains from one sample, sequenced in a study of shared clonotypes between healthy human individuals. This table comes from immunoSEQ multiplex PCR, and its TCRdb copy is limited to in-frame clones, with some not included. The table lists about 820,000 clones, 80% to 95% of them singletons, with around 24% in the top ten. The sample comprised naive CD8+ T cells sorted from blood. These receptor sequences come from a man aged 30 to 39 in good health. CDR3s include the opening cysteine and the closing phenylalanine or tryptophan. D genes are given only for firm matches. For some rows the clone size is stated as once, few or many, or as a class when expanded; others skip it.

clone_size	j_call	d_call	v_call	cdr3_nt	cdr3_aa
.	TRBJ2-3	.	TRBV27	TGTGCCAGCAGTGACAGCTTTTACACAGATACGCAGTATTTT	CASSDSFYTDTQYF
.	TRBJ2-1	.	TRBV7-8	TGTGCCAGCAGCTTCTCCAGGTCAGGGGGGTACAATGAGCAGTTCTTC	CASSFSRSGGYNEQFF
.	TRBJ2-1	.	TRBV2	TGTGCCAGCAGACTATCCGCAGGGCAGTTCTTC	CASRLSAGQFF
.	TRBJ1-4	.	TRBV11-2	TGTGCCAGCAGCTTAGAGGCCACTAATGAAAAACTGTTTTTT	CASSLEATNEKLFF
once	TRBJ2-2	.	TRBV10-3	TGTGCCATCCAGGGGGGAGATAGTACCGGGGAGCTGTTTTTT	CAIQGGDSTGELFF
.	TRBJ2-1	.	TRBV25-1	TGTGCCAGCAGTCAAGGATCGGGTGAGCAGTTCTTC	CASSQGSGEQFF
.	TRBJ1-1	.	TRBV4-1	TGCGCCAGCAGCCAAGATCGATCCGAGAACACTGAAGCTTTCTTT	CASSQDRSENTEAFF
.	TRBJ2-7	.	TRBV13	TGTGCCAGCAGCTTAGGGGCAGGGTTCTACGAGCAGTACTTC	CASSLGAGFYEQYF
.	TRBJ2-7	.	TRBV27	TGTGCCAGCAGCAGTTCCTACGAGCAGTACTTC	CASSSSYEQYF
.	TRBJ2-1	TRBD2	TRBV27	TGTGCCAGCAGTTCCCGCCGACTAGCTCCAGATGAGCAGTTCTTC	CASSSRRLAPDEQFF
.	TRBJ2-1	.	TRBV7-9	TGTGCCAGCAGCCCATCGGGACATGCACTCAATGAGCAGTTCTTC	CASSPSGHALNEQFF
.	TRBJ2-3	.	TRBV4-3	TGCGCCAGCAGCCAAGGGCTTCGAAGCGGACGCACAGATACGCAGTATTTT	CASSQGLRSGRTDTQYF
.	TRBJ2-7	.	TRBV5-1	TGCGCCAGCAGCCAAAGTCGGGGTGGGGGCTACGAGCAGTACTTC	CASSQSRGGGYEQYF
.	TRBJ1-1	.	TRBV19	TGTGCCAGTAGTAGAGACGGAGCACCGACCACTGAAGCTTTCTTT	CASSRDGAPTTEAFF
.	TRBJ2-7	.	TRBV27	TGTGCTTGGAGGTCTGTCTACGAGCAGTACTTC	CAWRSVYEQYF
.	TRBJ2-1	TRBD1	TRBV28	TGTGCCGCCTCGAACAGGGGATTTTACAATGAGCAGTTCTTC	CAASNRGFYNEQFF
.	TRBJ2-7	TRBD1	TRBV5-4	TGTGCCAGCAGCTCGCCCGGGACAGACTACGAGCAGTACTTC	CASSSPGTDYEQYF
.	TRBJ2-7	.	TRBV4-3	TGCGCCAGCAGCCAAGGAATTAGCAACACCTACGAGCAGTACTTC	CASSQGISNTYEQYF
.	TRBJ2-7	.	TRBV7-8	TGTGCCAGCAGCTTAGCCCGACAGGCTCTCTACGAGCAGTACTTC	CASSLARQALYEQYF
.	TRBJ1-5	.	TRBV27	TGTGCCAGCAGTTCCGATAATAGCAATCAGCCCCAGCATTTT	CASSSDNSNQPQHF
.	TRBJ2-1	TRBD1	TRBV27	TGTGCCAGCAGTTTTGGACAGGGATACAATGAGCAGTTCTTC	CASSFGQGYNEQFF
.	TRBJ2-7	.	TRBV27	TGTGCCAGCAGTTTATCACCCTCCTACGAGCAGTACTTC	CASSLSPSYEQYF
.	TRBJ2-7	TRBD1	TRBV6-1	TGTGCCAGCAGCACGACAGGGGGGGGCCACGAGCAGTACTTC	CASSTTGGGHEQYF
.	TRBJ2-1	TRBD1	TRBV25-1	TGTGCCAGCAGGGAACCGAGGGGGCCCCGAACATACAATGAGCAGTTCTTC	CASREPRGPRTYNEQFF
.	TRBJ1-1	TRBD1	TRBV5-1	TGCGCCAGCAGCTTGAGTCAGGGGGCGATGACTGAAGCTTTCTTT	CASSLSQGAMTEAFF
.	TRBJ2-1	TRBD2	TRBV29-1	TGCAGCGTTGAGGGACTAGCTTCCTACAATGAGCAGTTCTTC	CSVEGLASYNEQFF
.	TRBJ2-1	.	TRBV19	TGTGCCAGTAGTATCGACGGGGATGAGCAGTTCTTC	CASSIDGDEQFF
few	TRBJ2-3	TRBD2	TRBV7-9	TGTGCCAGCAGCTTATTAAGCGGGGGCGGGGATACGCAGTATTTT	CASSLLSGGGDTQYF
.	TRBJ2-7	.	TRBV10-2	TGCGCCAGCAGATGGACCGCCGACTACGAGCAGTACTTC	CASRWTADYEQYF
.	TRBJ1-6	.	TRBV11-2	TGTGCCAGCAGCCAAAGGACAGACTATAATTCACCCCTCCACTTT	CASSQRTDYNSPLHF
.	TRBJ2-3	.	TRBV7-9	TGTGCCAGCAGCTTAGTCAGCAGTTATGATACGCAGTATTTT	CASSLVSSYDTQYF
.	TRBJ2-7	.	TRBV27	TGTGCCAGCAGTTTAAGGGGGAGGGCCTCCTACGAGCAGTACTTC	CASSLRGRASYEQYF
few	TRBJ1-2	.	TRBV9	TGTGCCAGCAGCGGCGATCGTTCAGTCGGCTACACCTTC	CASSGDRSVGYTF
.	TRBJ1-1	.	TRBV21-1	TGTGCCAGTGTCGGGGGGGCATTCTTT	CASVGGAFF
.	TRBJ2-7	.	TRBV27	TGTGCCAGCAGTTTATCGCGGCTTCTACTCTACGAGCAGTACTTC	CASSLSRLLLYEQYF
once	TRBJ2-7	.	TRBV7-8	TGTGCCAGCAGCACGAGAAGCTCCTACGAGCAGTACTTC	CASSTRSSYEQYF
.	TRBJ2-7	.	TRBV27	TGTGCCAGCCGACAGGGACTAGCCTACGAGCAGTACTTC	CASRQGLAYEQYF
.	TRBJ2-7	TRBD1	TRBV5-6	TGTGCCAGCAGCTACGACAGGGGCTACGAGCAGTACTTC	CASSYDRGYEQYF
.	TRBJ2-1	TRBD2	TRBV4-3	TGCGCCAGCAGCCGAAAACTAGCGCAGAACAATGAGCAGTTCTTC	CASSRKLAQNNEQFF
.	TRBJ2-2	TRBD2	TRBV7-6	TGTGCCAGCAGCCATCTAGCGGCGGGGGCCGGGGAGCTGTTTTTT	CASSHLAAGAGELFF
.	TRBJ2-1	TRBD2	TRBV19	TGTGCCAGTAGGGGACTAGCGGGAGGGTCCTACAATGAGCAGTTCTTC	CASRGLAGGSYNEQFF
few	TRBJ1-5	TRBD1	TRBV7-8	TGTGCCAGCAGCTTAGCGGGAGGGCAGGGGGATCAGCCCCAGCATTTT	CASSLAGGQGDQPQHF
few	TRBJ1-5	.	TRBV7-9	TGTGCCAGCAGCCCCCCGGGCAATCAGCCCCAGCATTTT	CASSPPGNQPQHF
.	TRBJ2-7	.	TRBV7-9	TGTGCCAGCAGCTTAGGTAACTTAGGATCCTGGACTGACGAGCAGTACTTC	CASSLGNLGSWTDEQYF
once	TRBJ1-2	.	TRBV6-1	TGTGCCAGCAGTGAAGCGCGGGCCAACTATGGCTACACCTTC	CASSEARANYGYTF
.	TRBJ1-1	TRBD1	TRBV7-9	TGTGCCAGCAACCCCCCGGGAGCAGGGGGTGGGGGGACTGAAGCTTTCTTT	CASNPPGAGGGGTEAFF
.	TRBJ2-5	.	TRBV13	TGTGCCAGCAGCCCTAGGGGGGAGGGCCAAGAGACCCAGTACTTC	CASSPRGEGQETQYF
.	TRBJ2-7	.	TRBV6-6	TGTGCCAGCACTCCTGCCGGGGGAAGCTCCTACGAGCAGTACTTC	CASTPAGGSSYEQYF
.	TRBJ1-1	TRBD1	TRBV5-6	TGTGCCAGCAGCTGGGGGACAGGGCACACTGAAGCTTTCTTT	CASSWGTGHTEAFF